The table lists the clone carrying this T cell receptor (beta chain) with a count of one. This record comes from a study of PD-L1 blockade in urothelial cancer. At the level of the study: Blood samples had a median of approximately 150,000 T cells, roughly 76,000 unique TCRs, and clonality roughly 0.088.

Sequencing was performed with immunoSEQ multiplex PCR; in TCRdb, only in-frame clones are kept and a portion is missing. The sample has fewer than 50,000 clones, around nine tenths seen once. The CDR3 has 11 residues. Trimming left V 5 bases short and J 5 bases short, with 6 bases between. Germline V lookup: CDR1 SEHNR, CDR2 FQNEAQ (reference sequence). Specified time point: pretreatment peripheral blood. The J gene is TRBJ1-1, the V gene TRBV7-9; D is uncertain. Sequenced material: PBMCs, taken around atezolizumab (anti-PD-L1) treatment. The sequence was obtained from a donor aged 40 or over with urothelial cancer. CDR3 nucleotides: TGTGCCAGCAGCCCAGAAACTGAAGCTTTCTTT. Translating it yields CASSPETEAFF.